This TCR beta chain was identified in a study of blood T cell repertoires in COVID-19. Study in general: Material from acute and convalescent COVID-19 was sourced from the United States, Italy and Spain. In each case, the material was cDNA or gDNA derived from T cells, B-cell-depleted T cells, or PBMCs.

Study processing details: Using reference gene primer amplification, nucleated cell counts were estimated. Profiling relied on immunoSEQ multiplex PCR, and the TCRdb table lists in-frame clones only, not all of them. Clone size and the V and J calls come from that table; the DNA yielded D and trimming. The sample includes tens of thousands of clones, 70% to 90% of them seen just once. The CDR3 spans 18 residues. Looked up from germline, CDR1 is LGHNA and CDR2 is YNFKEQ. The trim removed 0 bases at V and 1 base at J, leaving 9 bases unmatched. This chain uses TRBV4-2 with TRBJ2-3, with 8 bases fitting TRBD2. Sequenced input: peripheral blood. The clonotype originates from a man in his sixties with acute or convalescent COVID-19. The CDR3 region is CASSQEASGAGGTDTQYF. DNA for the CDR3: TGTGCCAGCAGCCAAGAGGCCTCGGGAGCGGGAGGCACAGATACGCAGTATTTT.